The 16 T cell receptor beta chains given below trace back to one sample, sequenced in a study of blood T cells in healthy people across ages. Through a sample-barcoded 5' primer and a J-beta primer mix, a second PCR was run for 7 to 11 cycles. MiXCR was run by TCRdb on the 5' RACE reads, yielding one entry per CDR3 protein. The profile shows 600,000 or so distinct CDR3 sequences, around 31% of them singletons. Sequences were obtained from blood. The source is a woman aged 80 or over in good health.

As concerns this clonotype: A much larger clone differs from this one at a single base, so this may be a read error. This chain joins TRBV12-3 or TRBV12-4 and TRBJ2-1, with a possible D match to TRBD1 (6 bases). This CDR3 has 14 amino acids. The V and J ends lost 6 bases and 10 bases respectively, with 19 bases between them. CDR3 amino acids: CASRYQGSSYEQFF. The CDR3, as DNA: TGTGCCAGCAGGTACCAGGGGTCATCCTACGAGCAGTTCTTC.

This chain connects TRBV20-1 to TRBJ2-7; 7 bases agree with TRBD2. The V and J ends lost 5 bases and 0 bases, in that order; junction bases with no gene match: 7. The CDR3 has 14 residues. Looked up from germline, CDR1 is DFQATT and CDR2 is SNEGSKA (reference sequence). The chain's CDR3 is CSASRAGSSYEQYF. The CDR3 nucleotides read TGCAGTGCTTCTCGAGCGGGAAGCTCCTACGAGCAGTACTTC.

This clonotype was observed a handful of times. A read error is possible here, since a much larger clone lies one base away. The chain carries TRBV6-5 and TRBJ2-6; 9 nucleotides match TRBD1. The CDR3 is made up of 18 amino acids. Per the germline V gene, CDR1 is MNHEY and CDR2 is SVGAGI. CDR3 DNA: TGTGCCAGCAGCTACCACAGGGGGCCTAGCTCTGGGGCCAACGTCCTGGCTTTC. It encodes CASSYHRGPSSGANVLAF.

About this clonotype itself: With a much larger clone just one base away, this may be a read error. Given the absence of the conserved phenylalanine or tryptophan at the CDR3 end, a read error is likely. The chain uses TRBV12-3 or TRBV12-4 and TRBJ2-1; 8 bases align to TRBD1. The J call may be in error: the DNA end matches TRBJ2-7 better. The CDR3 has 15 amino acids. DNA for the CDR3: TGTGCCAGCAGTTTAGGACAGGGGAGATCCAATGAGCAGTACTCC. Amino acids: CASSLGQGRSNEQYS.

The chain couples TRBV10-3 to TRBJ2-1; 7 bases are a match to TRBD2. The germline gives CDR1 ENHRY, CDR2 SYGVKD. V lost 3 bases to trimming and J lost 3 bases; unmatched junction nucleotides: 5. The CDR3 spans 15 residues. CDR3 in DNA: TGTGCCATCAGTGATGAGCGGGAACTCTACAATGAGCAGTTCTTC. Its translation: CAISDERELYNEQFF.

The gene calls are TRBV5-1 and TRBJ2-5; D is undetermined. Trimming removed 0 bases from V and 4 bases from J, with 7 bases in between. The germline gives CDR1 SGHRS, CDR2 YFSETQ. CDR3 length: 13 residues. The CDR3 here is CASSLAMGETQYF. In DNA, the CDR3 is TGCGCCAGCAGCTTGGCCATGGGAGAGACCCAGTACTTC. The full variable domain, in which reference TRBV5-1 and TRBJ2-5 provide the parts outside the CDR3, is KAGVTQTPRYLIKTRGQQVTLSCSPISGHRSVSWYQQTPGQGLQFLFEYFSETQRNKGNFPGRFSGRQFSNSRSEMNVSTLELGDSALYLCASSLAMGETQYFGPGTRLLVL.

Worth noting for this clonotype: A much larger clone differs by one base, so this may be a read error. V usage is TRBV4-3 and J usage is TRBJ2-3; 11 positions agree with TRBD2. Germline lookup yields CDR1 LGHNA and CDR2 YSLEER. V was pared by 1 base and J by 6 bases, with 18 bases of the junction left unmatched. CDR3 length: 20 residues. As DNA, the CDR3 is TGCGCCAGCAGCCAAGGCGGGGTGGCTAGCGGGGGGAGTCGACGCGATACGCAGTATTTT. The encoded protein is CASSQGGVASGGSRRDTQYF.

This clonotype was picked up many times. V and J are TRBV7-9 and TRBJ1-2; unclear D gene. V was shortened by 5 bases and J by 5 bases, with 18 bases between the two germline ends. The length of the CDR3 is 15 residues. The germline V gene encodes CDR1 SEHNR and CDR2 FQNEAQ (reference sequence). CDR3: CASSPVGVGLYGYTF. The CDR3 region has the DNA TGTGCCAGCAGCCCCGTCGGGGTTGGACTGTATGGCTACACCTTC.

A remark on this clonotype: Given a much more abundant clone one base away, this may be a read error. The gene calls are TRBV11-2 and TRBJ2-7; D may be TRBD1 (6 bases). This CDR3 comprises 14 residues. V dropped 1 base and J dropped 7 bases, with 14 bases sitting between them. Germline loops: CDR1 SGHAT, CDR2 FQNNGV. Here the CDR3 DNA reads TGTGCCAGCAGCTTAGGGGACATCTACAATGAGCAGTACTTC. It is translated as CASSLGDIYNEQYF.

This clonotype appeared a few times. This chain uses TRBV4-1 with TRBJ1-1; no clear D. From germline, CDR1 is MGHRA and CDR2 YSYEKL. The CDR3 totals 12 residues. The V end lost 3 bases, the J end lost 1 base, and 3 bases lay between the germline ends. The DNA for the CDR3 is TGCGCCAGCAGCCACTGGAACACTGAAGCTTTCTTT. Its protein is CASSHWNTEAFF.

Remarks on this clonotype: Since a much larger clone is just one base distant, this may be a read error. The rearrangement uses TRBV29-1 and TRBJ1-2; TRBD1 aligns across 8 bases. Germline V gene sequence: CDR1 SQVTM, CDR2 ANQGSEA. This CDR3 region has 11 residues. The CDR3 DNA reads as TGCGGCGCTAGACAGGGGAATGGCTACACCTTC. It translates to CGARQGNGYTF.

About this clonotype: A much bigger clone sits one base away, suggesting this may be a read error. The chain is built from TRBV28 and TRBJ2-7; no clear D gene. Germline V gene lookup returns CDR1 MDHEN and CDR2 SYDVKM. The CDR3 loop spans 11 amino acids. V was clipped by 8 bases and J by 13 bases, with 18 bases between them. The CDR3 loop is CASRVLETHYF. The CDR3 nucleotides are TGTGCCAGCCGCGTTCTGGAGACCCACTACTTC.

This chain connects TRBV3-1 to TRBJ2-7; D is possibly TRBD1 (7 bases). V was shortened by 4 bases and J by 4 bases, with 14 bases between the two germline ends. CDR3 length: 14 amino acids. From germline, CDR1 is LGHDT and CDR2 YNNKEL (reference sequence). The CDR3 protein is CASSLTAGGYEQYF. The CDR3 DNA is TGTGCCAGCAGCCTAACGGCAGGGGGGTACGAGCAGTACTTC.

About this clonotype: A read error may be the cause here, since a much bigger clone is one base away. J is TRBJ2-3 and V is TRBV7-9; 9 positions match TRBD2. This CDR3 is built from 13 residues. CDR1 and CDR2 (germline): SEHNR, FQNEAQ (reference sequence). CDR3 sequence reads: CASKLAGTGTQYF. CDR3 DNA sequence: TGTGCCAGCAAACTAGCGGGCACAGGTACGCAGTATTTT.

This clonotype was seen repeatedly, ten times or more. CDR3 bases: TGTGCCACCAGTGATTTGCGGACTAAAGAGGGACAGGGTTGTTCGTGCGAGCAGTACTTC. It is translated as CATSDLRTKEGQGCSCEQYF. The V call is TRBV24-1, the J call TRBJ2-7, with 9 bases matching TRBD1. CDR1 and CDR2 from the germline V gene are KGHDR and SFDVKD. Unmatched junction bases numbered 20, after V lost 0 bases and J lost 6 bases. The length of the CDR3 is 20 residues.

This clonotype has at least ten counts. This sequence joins TRBV7-3 and TRBJ2-3; D possibly corresponds to TRBD2 (6 bases). V gave up 0 bases and J gave up 0 bases, with 25 bases separating them. CDR1 and CDR2 from the germline V gene are SGHTA and FQGTGA. The CDR3 loop spans 21 amino acids. The CDR3 bases are TGTGCCAGCAGCTTAACCCCAGCGGGCTTCGGCCCCACCTTTAGCACAGATACGCAGTATTTT. Translating it yields CASSLTPAGFGPTFSTDTQYF.